The rows below give T cell receptor beta chains drawn from one sample of a study of blood T cell repertoires in COVID-19. Profiling relied on immunoSEQ multiplex PCR, and the TCRdb table lists in-frame clones only, not all of them. The sample shows hundreds of thousands of clones, 90% of them seen only once. What was sequenced was peripheral blood. These receptor sequences come from a woman aged 18-29 years with acute or convalescent COVID-19. CDR3s include the opening cysteine and the closing phenylalanine or tryptophan. A D gene is named only where the DNA matches it firmly. The size entry is marked missing in some rows and otherwise reads once, few, many or a size class.

TRBV6-2/TRBV6-3	TRBJ1-1	-	TRBD1	TGTGCCAGCAGTTACCCGTCGTGGACAGGTCAGAACACTGAAGCTTTCTTT	CASSYPSWTGQNTEAFF
TRBV5-1	TRBJ2-1	-	TRBD2	TGCGCCAGCAGGACTAGCGGCGGTCGCCATGAGCAGTTCTTC	CASRTSGGRHEQFF
TRBV2	TRBJ1-4	-	-	TGTGCCAGCAGTGACCCCAGAATCTTAGCCGCTGAACTGTTTTTT	CASSDPRILAAELFF
TRBV27	TRBJ2-1	-	-	TGTGCCAGCAGCTCCGGGGAGTACAATGAGCAGTTCTTC	CASSSGEYNEQFF
TRBV6-1	TRBJ1-5	-	-	TGTGCCAGCAGTGAGGTTGTTGGGAGGATTAGCAATCAGCCCCAGCATTTT	CASSEVVGRISNQPQHF
TRBV6-5	TRBJ1-1	-	TRBD1	TGTGCCAGCAGTTATGGGACAGGGATAAACACTGAAGCTTTCTTT	CASSYGTGINTEAFF
TRBV6-6	TRBJ1-2	-	-	TGTGCCAGCAGCCAAGACAGGTCCCGGGGCTATGGCTACACCTTC	CASSQDRSRGYGYTF
TRBV21-1	TRBJ1-1	-	-	TGTGCCAGCTCCCACAGGGAGACGAACACTGAAGCTTTCTTT	CASSHRETNTEAFF
TRBV6-6	TRBJ2-1	-	-	TGTGCCAGCAGTCGGGGAGCAGGGGTCTCCTCCTACAATGAGCAGTTCTTC	CASSRGAGVSSYNEQFF
TRBV20-1	TRBJ1-2	few	-	TGCAGTGCTAGCCCGGGTTATGGCTACACCTTC	CSASPGYGYTF
TRBV9	TRBJ2-2	-	-	TGTGCCAGCAGCGTAGAATGGACTTACACCGGGGAGCTGTTTTTT	CASSVEWTYTGELFF
TRBV19	TRBJ1-2	-	TRBD1	TGTGCCAGTAGACCCACAGGGGGCGGCTACACCTTC	CASRPTGGGYTF
TRBV5-5	TRBJ1-2	-	-	TGTGCCAGCAGCTTACAGTCTGGAGGTGGCTATGGGTACACCTTC	CASSLQSGGGYGYTF
TRBV28	TRBJ1-1	-	TRBD1	TGTGCCAGCAGTTTTGGGCAGGGGGATGAAGCTTTCTTT	CASSFGQGDEAFF
TRBV7-2	TRBJ1-2	once	TRBD1	TGTGCCAGCAGCCCCGACAGGGGCTATGGCTACACCTTC	CASSPDRGYGYTF
TRBV29-1	TRBJ1-1	-	-	TGCAGCGTCCCTACTAACACTGAAGCTTTCTTT	CSVPTNTEAFF
TRBV29-1	TRBJ1-2	-	-	TGCAGCGTCCCCCCTCTCGAACACCCAGCTAACTATGGCTACACCTTC	CSVPPLEHPANYGYTF
TRBV14	TRBJ2-1	-	TRBD2	TGTGCCAGCAGCCTGCGACTAGCAGATGAGCAGTTCTTC	CASSLRLADEQFF
TRBV19	TRBJ2-7	-	-	TGTGCCAGTAGTACGATGGGGAGCTCCTACGAGCAGTACTTC	CASSTMGSSYEQYF
TRBV13	TRBJ1-3	-	-	TGTGCCAGCAGCTCCCTCAAGGGGATTCGCGGAAACACCATATATTTT	CASSSLKGIRGNTIYF
TRBV5-1	TRBJ1-2	-	-	TGCGCCAGCAGCTTGGCCGGGGGGGTTTATTTTGGCTACACCTTC	CASSLAGGVYFGYTF
TRBV6-4	TRBJ2-3	-	TRBD2	TGTGCCAGCAGCAAAGCGGGGGAGACAGATACGCAGTATTTT	CASSKAGETDTQYF
TRBV9	TRBJ2-7	-	TRBD2	TGTGCCAGCAGCGACCGACTAGCGGGGGGTTTCGGCGAGCAGTACTTC	CASSDRLAGGFGEQYF
TRBV10-3	TRBJ1-2	-	-	TGTGCCACCCTATCCGGAGGGAGAGGGGGCTACACCTTC	CATLSGGRGGYTF
TRBV5-6	TRBJ1-2	once	-	TGTGCCAGCAGCTTAGGGGGAAACTATGGCTACACCTTC	CASSLGGNYGYTF
TRBV9	TRBJ1-5	-	-	TGTGCCAGCAGCGTAGCGCCCAGTCAGCCCCAGCATTTT	CASSVAPSQPQHF
TRBV7-9	TRBJ1-1	-	-	TGTGCCAGCAGCTTATCGTTCTTCAGAGGCACTGAAGCTTTCTTT	CASSLSFFRGTEAFF
TRBV7-6	TRBJ1-6	once	TRBD1	TGTGCCAGCAGCTTGCAGTTAGGGGGCCGTAATTCACCCCTCCACTTT	CASSLQLGGRNSPLHF
TRBV7-9	TRBJ2-3	-	TRBD2	TGTGCCAGCAGGGGACCGGGACTAGCGGGGCTTTTTGGGACAGATACGCAGTATTTT	CASRGPGLAGLFGTDTQYF
TRBV29-1	TRBJ2-7	-	TRBD1	TGCAGCGTTGGCACAGGGGGCTTCTACGAGCAGTACTTC	CSVGTGGFYEQYF
TRBV2	TRBJ1-2	-	-	TGTGCCAGCAGTTCGGGGGGGAACTATGGCTACACCTTC	CASSSGGNYGYTF
TRBV7-9	TRBJ1-2	-	-	TGTGCCAGCAGCTTAAATGGACAGCACTATGGCTACACCTTC	CASSLNGQHYGYTF
TRBV7-9	TRBJ1-2	-	-	TGTGGGGTACAAGGGGAATTTGGAGGCTACACCTTC	CGVQGEFGGYTF
TRBV19	TRBJ2-7	-	-	TGTGCCAGTAGTATTGGAGCGTCCGAGCAGTACTTC	CASSIGASEQYF
TRBV7-3	TRBJ1-2	once	TRBD1	TGTGCCAGCAGCTTAAGGGCAGGGGGTATCTATGGCTACACCTTC	CASSLRAGGIYGYTF
TRBV13	TRBJ2-7	-	TRBD1	TGTGCCAGCAGGATTAGGGGGTCGGACAGGAGCTCCTACGAGCAGTACTTC	CASRIRGSDRSSYEQYF
TRBV19	TRBJ1-2	-	-	TGTGCCAGTAGTATACCACAGCGGGGCTATGGCTACACCTTC	CASSIPQRGYGYTF
TRBV6-5	TRBJ2-1	-	-	TGTGCCAGCAGTTACTCGGGGGGGGCGCGTGAGCAGTTCTTC	CASSYSGGAREQFF
TRBV30	TRBJ1-1	-	TRBD1	TGTGCCTGGAGTTCACATACGACAGGGGGAAACACTGAAGCTTTCTTT	CAWSSHTTGGNTEAFF
TRBV5-5	TRBJ1-6	-	-	TGTGCCAGCAGCTTGGGCTCGAGCTCCTATAATTCACCCCTCCACTTT	CASSLGSSSYNSPLHF
TRBV4-3	TRBJ1-2	-	TRBD1	TGCGCCAGCACTAGAGGACAGGGGGCTTCCGATGGCTACACCTTC	CASTRGQGASDGYTF
TRBV7-2	TRBJ1-2	-	-	TGTGCCAGCAGCTTGAATCATCAGGGGCTGTACTATGGCTACACCTTC	CASSLNHQGLYYGYTF
TRBV19	TRBJ2-3	-	-	TGTGCCAGTCGGAAGGGGCTGGCAGATACGCAGTATTTT	CASRKGLADTQYF
TRBV5-6	TRBJ1-5	once	-	TGTGCCAGCAGCTTGGGGCAGCTGTTCAGGTCCCAGCATTTT	CASSLGQLFRSQHF
TRBV29-1	TRBJ1-2	-	-	TGCAGCGTTAGAGGGTTTAACTATGGCTACACCTTC	CSVRGFNYGYTF
TRBV7-2	TRBJ2-7	-	TRBD2	TGTGCCAGCAGCCCTAGAGCGGGGCAAAGGGAGCAGTACTTC	CASSPRAGQREQYF
TRBV6-2/TRBV6-3	TRBJ1-2	-	-	TGTGCCAGCAGTTTCCACAGGGAAGTGTCCAGCTACACCTTC	CASSFHREVSSYTF
TRBV25-1	TRBJ1-5	-	TRBD1	TGTGCCAGCAGTCTTACAGGGGTCAATCAGCCCCAGCATTTT	CASSLTGVNQPQHF
TRBV4-1	TRBJ1-2	-	-	TGCGCCAGCAGCCAAGGGGTCAGTCACCGAACCGGGGGGGGCTACACCTTC	CASSQGVSHRTGGGYTF
TRBV19	TRBJ1-2	-	-	TGTGCCAGTACCAAGGATACACAGGGAGACTATGGCTACACCTTC	CASTKDTQGDYGYTF
TRBV6-2/TRBV6-3	TRBJ1-1	-	-	TGTGCCAGCAGTGCCGACCGGGGAGCTTTCTTT	CASSADRGAFF
TRBV5-1	TRBJ1-2	-	TRBD1	TGCGCCAGCAGCTTGGGTCAGGGGGGCTCTGGCTACACCTTC	CASSLGQGGSGYTF
TRBV29-1	TRBJ2-7	-	-	TGCAGCGTTGAGTATGATAGGGGTCGGCAATACGAGCAGTACTTC	CSVEYDRGRQYEQYF
TRBV5-1	TRBJ1-2	-	-	TGCGCCAGCAGCTTGAGAATGGACAGTTTCGTTAACTATGGCTACACCTTC	CASSLRMDSFVNYGYTF
TRBV7-2	TRBJ1-5	-	-	TGTGCCAGCAGCTTAGGCGGCAGGGAGCCCCAGCATTTT	CASSLGGREPQHF
TRBV30	TRBJ1-1	few	-	TGTGCCTGGAGTTTCGGAAGCGCTGAAGCTTTCTTT	CAWSFGSAEAFF
TRBV28	TRBJ1-1	-	-	TGTGCCAGCAGTTCCTACAGGGTTAGTAGTACTGAAGCTTTCTTT	CASSSYRVSSTEAFF
TRBV6-6	TRBJ1-3	-	TRBD1	TGTGCCAGCAGCCCGGGACAGGGGACTGGAAACACCATATATTTT	CASSPGQGTGNTIYF
TRBV6-2/TRBV6-3	TRBJ1-5	few	-	TGTGCCAGCAGTTCCTCGACAGAAAGTCAGCCCCAGCATTTT	CASSSSTESQPQHF